This TCR beta chain was obtained from a study of cytomegalovirus exposure and HLA in healthy donors listed by TCRdb under 2017. Background on the whole study: According to an earlier analysis of a few hundred of the donors, some 180 million T cells yielded 117 million unique TCR beta sequences and 276 Gb of sequence data. The study aimed to test whether cataloging public T cell receptors could reveal signatures of past pathogen exposure. Roughly 5 DR-DQ haplotypes were handled as single units for association and clustering because linkage in the cohort was strong. HLA typing included class I and class II loci at four-digit resolution. Donor age, sex, ethnicity and CMV serostatus were collected together with the repertoire data. To decide whether each TCR beta V gene segment behaved as functional or pseudogenic, an earlier analysis of some 600 of the donors relied on high-throughput TCR beta sequencing. A later genetic analysis took genome-wide SNP genotypes for about 65% of the 666 donors and used that subset as a discovery cohort. All discovery cohort repertoires had been generated using a single sequencing platform. A later analysis re-examined previously published TCR beta repertoires from roughly 720 donors and added high-resolution HLA genotyping to investigate patterns of TCR occurrence. A separate validation cohort of over a hundred different subjects was used in addition to the roughly 670-subject first cohort. In the later analysis, no new phenotypic data were used to find candidate immune exposures; instead, reliance was placed on TCR beta sequences and their occurrence across donors. To predict cytomegalovirus infection status, the study combined high-throughput TCR immunosequencing, statistical association of individual TCRs with disease status, and machine learning. Across around 400 genotyped donors of the cohort, an average of about 240,000 unique TCR beta nucleotide sequences per donor were sequenced, and 15% to 20% of those sequences were non-productive. The genetic ancestry cluster associated with self-reported Caucasian donors included roughly 84% of the roughly 400 genotyped donors. The study profiled the T cell repertoires of 666 subjects by immunosequencing and related them to cytomegalovirus serostatus. Approximately 300 gigabases of sequencing data and roughly 90 million unique TCR sequences were included in an early release covering around 600 HLA-typed donors. The number of typed donors differed by locus: roughly 629-630 for A, B, C, DRB1 and DQB1; 500 to 550 for DQA1; around 610 for DPA1; and some 470 for DPB1. Broad study findings and their caveats: Because some donors lacked HLA typing at each locus, the association tests relied only on the typed subset. An association between a missense DCLRE1C variant and V-gene and J-gene trimming of TCR beta chains was found in a later genetic analysis and replicated in an independent cohort. A total of 150 to 200 TCR beta chains were listed by the study as associated with cytomegalovirus. In a later analysis, HLA-associated TCR beta chains showed more clonal expansion and lower generation probabilities than non-associated chains that were equally common. For the cohort, immune exposure information was limited to CMV serostatus. Because counts were too low, seventeen rarely observed V segments, including chromosome 9 orphons, were left out of the earlier analysis of some 600 of the donors. According to a later analysis, most CMV-associated TCR beta chains appeared to be HLA-restricted, and the HLA associations seemed to be driven largely by CMV exposure. According to a later analysis, TCR association rates differed among HLA loci, with DRB1 alleles showing the most associated TCRs and HLA-C alleles showing the fewest. A further reported finding was that TCR beta sequences accurately predicted the HLA-A and HLA-B alleles for most subjects in the first cohort. Roughly uniform sequencing depth across donors was assumed in presence/absence analyses, although this assumption may not hold. In a later genetic analysis, fewer N-insertions in productive TCRs were reported among donors in an Asian-associated ancestry cluster than the roughly 700-donor mean. Most TCR sequences were seen in very few donors, while some public TCRs were found in many individuals. According to a later analysis, parvovirus B19, influenza, CMV and Epstein-Barr virus appeared linked to several top co-occurrence clusters. Assigning TCR associations to individual alleles was difficult when HLA alleles, especially DR and DQ, strongly co-occurred. In vitro tests confirmed that a few of the cytomegalovirus-associated TCR beta chains recognize cytomegalovirus antigens. The authors suggested that the approach could potentially be extended to other disease states and immunological phenotypes. Some IMGT-functional V segments, including TRBV6-2 and TRBV6-3, could not be distinguished by the 87-base-pair reads and were therefore excluded. Linkage disequilibrium might explain the correlated functional status among segregating V segments, but an unknown experimental factor could not be excluded. Specific HLA alleles were associated with 15,000 to 20,000 TCR beta sequences at a false discovery rate of 0.05 in a later analysis. The classifier was reported to diagnose cytomegalovirus status with high specificity and sensitivity in both the original and validation cohorts. In an earlier analysis of about 540 of the donors, most TCR beta V segments were observed in productive rearrangements about 90% or about 30% of the time, broadly matching IMGT annotations. Only TCR beta chains were sequenced in this cohort, and the absence of alpha or paired-chain data limited detectable features. The sequencing pipeline was judged likely to have produced a cluster of highly shared sequence variants as a technical artifact.

Library generation was performed with the immunoSEQ multiplex PCR assay. A mixture of 60 forward primers for TCR Vbeta segments and 13 reverse primers for TCR Jbeta segments was used in the multiplex PCR. A multiplex PCR assay on genomic DNA amplified the CDR3 region of rearranged TCR beta genes. Amplified TCR beta libraries were sequenced as 87-base-pair reads on the Illumina HiSeq System. As for how the authors treated the data: Across the roughly 640 repertoires, a later analysis counted tens of millions of unique TCR beta chains, 9 million to 14 million of which were shared by at least two donors. Raw reads were error-corrected and collapsed into unique sequences by a nearest-neighbor algorithm in which closely related sequences were merged to remove PCR and sequencing errors. To assign V, D and J gene segments, CDR3 sequences were aligned to IMGT reference sequences. Each retained sequence needed at least a six-nucleotide match to both a V gene segment and a J gene segment. A rearrangement counted as productive if the CDR3 had no stop codons and remained in frame with V and J, and every other rearrangement counted as non-productive. Following IMGT convention, CDR3 was defined as the stretch from the second conserved V-encoded cysteine up to the conserved J-encoded phenylalanine. In an earlier analysis of around 570 of the donors, sequences lacking an unambiguous match to a single V gene segment were excluded. An earlier analysis of a few hundred of the donors called V segments functional above 56.7% productive rearrangements and segregating when the between-donor standard deviation exceeded 5%. A statistical classification framework was developed to diagnose cytomegalovirus status using the catalog of TCR beta chain sequences. V and J gene assignment, in a later analysis, came from comparing TCR nucleotide sequences with IMGT/GENE-DB human TR gene sequences. A later analysis assigned CDR3 sequences and most-parsimonious VDJ recombination scenarios with the TCRdist pipeline. In a later analysis, every TCR beta chain was defined by the combination of its CDR3 amino acid sequence and its V-gene family, and reads without a unique V-gene family were dropped. As a way to deal with suspected cross-contamination and a sequencing artifact, a later analysis dropped 450 to 700 nucleotide sequences that were highly shared and had low generation probability. In a later analysis, a clonal expansion index was calculated for each public chain from normalized within-repertoire ranks of inferred template counts. In a later analysis, generation probabilities were computed using a VDJ recombination model fitted to out-of-frame rearrangements, and the results were checked against IGoR. Hypergeometric tests were used in a later analysis to score TCR-TCR, TCR-HLA and TCR-CMV co-occurrence, with a repertoire-size bias correction applied to the TCR pairs. To estimate false discovery rates, a later analysis permuted the HLA or CMV assignments 20 times. In a later analysis, co-occurring TCRs were grouped using DBSCAN, with TCRdist sequence similarity added in when clustering inside HLA-allele-positive subsets. For co-occurrence clustering, repertoires with fewer than 30,000 or more than 120,000 public chains were excluded, along with a handful of repertoires with anomalous nucleotide sharing. TCRdb holds this immuneACCESS table with in-frame rearrangements only. Some clones are missing; in checked studies, unresolved V genes explain under half, and the rest has no known cause. That table gives V, J and clone size, and the DNA gave D and trimming. For this sample the table gives 150,000 to 200,000 clones, of which roughly 82% were detected only once. The ten largest account for 1.5% to 2% of the sample.

A remark on this clone: Its antigen has not been determined. No clone much larger than this one lies a single base away; base qualities are absent.

V and J are trimmed by 2 bases and 6 bases, and the gene matches miss 4 bases of the junction. The CDR3 sequence holds 14 residues, the cysteine and phenylalanine included. Just CDR3 DNA is preserved here, 42 bases in frame from base 1. Based on the germline V gene, the CDR1 and CDR2 sequences are SNHLY and FYNNEI. The cohort consisted of some 670 healthy bone marrow donors. All cohort members were sampled while nominally healthy, although unrecorded immune exposures were likely present. The donor tested CMV seronegative, placing the donor among the 350 or so seronegative members of the cohort. A peripheral blood sample was provided by each donor, and peripheral blood mononuclear cells were used for TCR beta sequencing. Genomic DNA extraction from the blood cell samples was performed with the Qiagen DNeasy Blood Extraction Kit.

Source material: PBMCs. The clonotype was recovered from a woman aged 25-40 years in good health and CMV-seronegative. The V and J genes are TRBV2 and TRBJ2-3; 8 of the junction bases match TRBD1. The bases read TGTGCCAGCAGTGAAAGGACAGGGTCGGATACGCAGTATTTT. Its protein is CASSERTGSDTQYF.